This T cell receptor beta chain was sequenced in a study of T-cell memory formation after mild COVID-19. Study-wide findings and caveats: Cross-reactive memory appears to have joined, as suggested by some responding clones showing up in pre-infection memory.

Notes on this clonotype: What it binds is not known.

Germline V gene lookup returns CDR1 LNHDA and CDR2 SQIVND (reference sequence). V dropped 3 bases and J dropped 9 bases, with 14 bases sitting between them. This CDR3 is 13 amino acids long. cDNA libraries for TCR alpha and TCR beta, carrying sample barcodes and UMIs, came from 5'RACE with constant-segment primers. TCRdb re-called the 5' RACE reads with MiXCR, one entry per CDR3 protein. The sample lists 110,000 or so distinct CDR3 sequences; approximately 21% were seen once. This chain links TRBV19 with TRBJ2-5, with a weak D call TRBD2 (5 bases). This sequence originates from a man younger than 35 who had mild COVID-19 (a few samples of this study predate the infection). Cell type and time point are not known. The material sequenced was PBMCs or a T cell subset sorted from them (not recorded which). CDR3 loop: CASSIPLVLAQYF. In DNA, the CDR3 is TGTGCCAGTAGTATCCCACTAGTCTTGGCCCAGTACTTC.